This paragraph reports one TCR beta chain. Its target is not known. The data belong to a study of post-analysis software for immune sequencing data. Study-wide results and caveats: Among multiple sclerosis patients, normalized Chao1 diversity was significantly below that of controls. Patients carried a handful of TRBV segments more frequently than controls did, and TRBV5-6, TRBV5-1 and TRBV20-1 were among them. By F measure, samples from a shared preparation batch strongly co-clustered.

Prepared libraries of TCR beta cDNA carried unique molecular identifiers. TCRdb processed the PCR reads anew with MiXCR; each CDR3 protein has one entry. This sample has more than 500,000 distinct CDR3 sequences, with around 34% found just once. Germline lookup yields CDR1 SEHNR and CDR2 FQNEAQ (reference sequence). This CDR3 is 16 amino acids long. The V end lost 5 bases, the J end lost 2 bases, and 16 bases lay between the germline ends. The rearrangement links TRBV7-9 to TRBJ2-1; possibly TRBD1 for D (5 bases). Sample: blood. The TCR sequence derives from a girl aged 2 to 17 with multiple sclerosis. The CDR3 region has the DNA TGTGCCAGCAGCCCCCCAGGACATCCGGCCTACAATGAGCAGTTCTTC. Amino acid sequence: CASSPPGHPAYNEQFF.